This TCR beta chain derives from a study of identical twins. Whole-study results and caveats: Beta clonotypes that were abundant in cord blood contained fewer insertions, a pattern absent from memory repertoires. Conclusions rested on cross-sectional statistics rather than following the same donors.

Trimming cost V 0 bases and J 6 bases, with 9 bases left between them. The CDR3 runs to 13 residues. Unique molecular identifiers were in the cDNA, with template-switch universal primer binding. Using its own MiXCR run on the 5' RACE reads, TCRdb lists one record per CDR3 protein. The sample consists of about 690,000 distinct CDR3 sequences, roughly 6.2% of them appearing once. In this sample, this clonotype turned up many times. Antigen unknown. The chain links TRBV12-3 or TRBV12-4 to TRBJ2-7; tentative D call: TRBD1 (6 bases). This TCR derives from a young man in good health. The source material was naive T cells sorted from blood. This CDR3 is CASSLAIRGEQYF. The CDR3 region has the DNA TGTGCCAGCAGTTTAGCAATCAGGGGCGAGCAGTACTTC.